One and the same sample provided the 15 T cell receptor beta chains below, sequenced in a study of blood T cell repertoires in COVID-19. Libraries were prepared by immunoSEQ multiplex PCR; TCRdb keeps only in-frame clonotypes and omits some of them. Altogether approximately 200,000 clones are present, about 81% being singletons, with the ten largest covering about 9%. Sequencing was carried out using PBMCs or T cells enriched from blood (not recorded which). All receptors come from a man aged 40-50 years who had recovered from COVID-19.

The chain employs TRBV6-2 or TRBV6-3 and TRBJ2-3; D possibly corresponds to TRBD2 (6 bases). CDR1 is MNHEY and CDR2 is SVGEGT in the germline V gene. Deletions cut 0 bases from V and 2 bases from J, with 9 bases between. The CDR3 runs 15 residues. The CDR3 protein is CASSYSRRDTDTQYF. As DNA, the CDR3 is TGTGCCAGCAGTTACTCAAGGCGGGACACAGATACGCAGTATTTT.

The chain carries TRBV5-1 and TRBJ1-2; the match to TRBD1 covers 8 bases. J gave up 5 bases and V 4 bases, and 10 bases lay outside the gene matches. CDR1 and CDR2 (germline): SGHRS, YFSETQ. The CDR3 has 15 amino acids. For the CDR3, the DNA is TGCGCCAGCAGCATCAACAGGGGGGGTCTATATGGCTACACCTTC. This translates into CASSINRGGLYGYTF.

The chain has TRBV29-1 and TRBJ1-2, with 7 bases lining up with TRBD1. Germline V gene sequence: CDR1 SQVTM, CDR2 ANQGSEA. Losses at the gene ends were 7 bases for V and 8 bases for J; bases not matched to a gene: 13. This CDR3 has 13 amino acids. DNA for the CDR3: TGCAGCGCAAAATCTGGGACAGTTGAAGGCTACACCTTC. This translates into CSAKSGTVEGYTF.

The genes are TRBV18 and TRBJ1-5; TRBD1 matches at 7 bases. The V gene end was trimmed by 6 bases and the J gene end by 4 bases; junction bases not matched to a gene: 9. The germline gives CDR1 KGHSH, CDR2 LQKENI. The CDR3 consists of 15 residues. The CDR3 region is CASSHTDRANQPQHF. CDR3 DNA: TGTGCCAGCTCCCACACTGACAGGGCGAATCAGCCCCAGCATTTT.

The gene calls are TRBV6-5 and TRBJ1-2; D gene unclear. CDR1 is MNHEY, CDR2 SVGAGI, per germline. The CDR3 length is 12 residues. Deletions cut 6 bases from V and 6 bases from J, with 11 bases between. The CDR3 DNA sequence: TGTGCCAGCAGATTAGCCCGACATGGCTACACCTTC. Its protein is CASRLARHGYTF.

This clone has just a few counts. J is TRBJ1-1 and V is TRBV7-2; perhaps TRBD1 as D (6 bases). The CDR3 has 14 amino acids. The germline V and J ends were trimmed by 8 bases and 2 bases, with 15 bases remaining between them. From germline, CDR1 is SGHTA and CDR2 FQGNSA. The CDR3 protein is CASSVQGHNTEAFF. The CDR3 region has the DNA TGTGCCAGCTCCGTTCAGGGGCACAACACTGAAGCTTTCTTT.

This chain joins TRBV5-1 and TRBJ1-1; D possibly corresponds to TRBD1 (5 bases). Trimming removed 0 bases from V and 5 bases from J, with 11 bases in between. Looked up from germline, CDR1 is SGHRS and CDR2 is YFSETQ. The CDR3 contains 14 residues. As DNA, the CDR3 is TGCGCCAGCAGCTTGGACGGCGGGGGGACTGAAGCTTTCTTT. Residues: CASSLDGGGTEAFF.

In regard to this clone: A junction boundary mismatches the germline segment, possibly from a read error. This rearrangement joins TRBV18 to TRBJ1-1, with 7 bases matching TRBD1. This CDR3 comprises 13 residues. Germline V gene data show CDR1 as KGHSH and CDR2 as LQKENI. CDR3 sequence reads: CATSEGANTEAFF. CDR3 in DNA: TGTGCCACCTCAGAGGGGGCAAACACTGAAGCTTTCTTT.

J is TRBJ2-1 and V is TRBV7-9; TRBD2 is a possible D gene (6 bases). CDR3 length equals 16 residues. The germline gives CDR1 SEHNR, CDR2 FQNEAQ (reference sequence). Trimming cost V 4 bases and J 4 bases, with 17 bases left between them. CDR3 protein: CASSSGLRVGYNEQFF. CDR3 bases: TGTGCCAGCAGCTCAGGACTACGTGTAGGGTACAATGAGCAGTTCTTC.

There are a few counts of this clone. The J gene is TRBJ2-1, the V gene TRBV30, with 7 bases fitting TRBD2. This CDR3 spans 16 amino acids. The V and J ends lost 0 bases and 0 bases, in that order; junction bases with no gene match: 5. Germline V gene data show CDR1 as GTSNPN and CDR2 as SVGIG (reference sequence). CDR3 DNA: TGTGCCTGGAGTGTTCGGGGACTAAGCTCCTACAATGAGCAGTTCTTC. This sequence encodes CAWSVRGLSSYNEQFF.

The chain joins TRBV5-6 to TRBJ2-2, with a weak D call TRBD1 (6 bases). Trimming left V 4 bases short and J 5 bases short, with 18 bases between. The CDR3 extends over 16 amino acids. Germline assignment: CDR1 SGHDT and CDR2 YYEEEE. The chain's CDR3 is CASSLGAIFGTGELFF. As DNA, the CDR3 is TGTGCCAGCAGCCTGGGGGCTATCTTTGGGACCGGGGAGCTGTTTTTT. Based on the CDR3 plus reference TRBV5-6 and TRBJ2-2, the full variable domain is DAGVTQSPTHLIKTRGQQVTLRCSPKSGHDTVSWYQQALGQGPQFIFQYYEEEERQRGNFPDRFSGHQFPNYSSELNVNALLLGDSALYLCASSLGAIFGTGELFFGEGSRLTVL.

The V gene is TRBV18, the J gene TRBJ1-5; D gene unclear. The CDR3 consists of 13 residues. Between the trimmed V and J ends, which lost 5 bases and 0 bases, there was a span of 5 bases. Germline values: CDR1 KGHSH, CDR2 LQKENI. The CDR3 DNA reads as TGTGCCAGCTCAACAAGTAGCAATCAGCCCCAGCATTTT. Its protein product is CASSTSSNQPQHF.

The chain uses TRBV27 and TRBJ1-2; D might be TRBD1 (5 bases). The ends were cut back, 5 bases at V and 8 bases at J, with 24 bases in the middle. CDR1 and CDR2 (germline): MNHEY, SMNVEV (reference sequence). This CDR3 region has 16 residues. The CDR3 nucleotides read TGTGCCAGCAGTCCTACCAGACAGAGTCAGCCTATGGGCTACACCTTC. Amino acids: CASSPTRQSQPMGYTF.

This sequence joins TRBV5-4 and TRBJ2-5; tentative D call: TRBD2 (6 bases). The CDR3 loop spans 13 amino acids. Germline CDR1 SGHNT, CDR2 YYREEE (reference sequence). V was pared by 2 bases and J by 2 bases, with 7 bases between. DNA of the CDR3: TGTGCCAGCAGCTTTGGGACTCAAGAGACCCAGTACTTC. This gives the protein CASSFGTQETQYF.

The rearrangement links TRBV5-8 to TRBJ1-5; D might be TRBD1 (5 bases). The CDR3 sequence is 14 residues long. Trimming took 0 bases from V and 4 from J, leaving 8 bases between them. Looked up from germline, CDR1 is SGHTS and CDR2 is YDEGEE. The CDR3 region is CASSLDGTNQPQHF. CDR3 in DNA: TGTGCCAGCAGCTTGGATGGGACTAATCAGCCCCAGCATTTT.